These 17 T cell receptor beta chains share one sample of origin, sequenced in a study of T-cell memory formation after mild COVID-19. TCRdb reprocessed the 5' RACE reads via MiXCR and lists one record per CDR3 protein. Here the sample spans a few hundred thousand distinct CDR3 sequences, about 16% being singletons. Input material: PBMCs or a T cell subset sorted from them (not recorded which). The receptors were gathered from a man aged 18 to 30 who had mild COVID-19 (a few samples of this study predate the infection). Cell type and time point are not known.

Only a few counts were recorded for this clonotype. The chain employs TRBV7-2 and TRBJ1-6, with a possible D match to TRBD1 (6 bases). The CDR3 extends over 15 amino acids. The germline V gene has CDR1 SGHTA and CDR2 FQGNSA. Deletions cut 7 bases from V and 3 bases from J, with 13 bases between. The CDR3 bases are TGTGCCAGCAACCTGGCACAGGGCTATAATTCACCCCTCCACTTT. Its protein is CASNLAQGYNSPLHF.

This clonotype was counted between two and nine times. The V call is TRBV7-9, the J call TRBJ2-7, with 9 bases that match TRBD2. The CDR3 extends over 15 amino acids. V gave up 1 base and J gave up 4 bases; unmatched junction bases: 5. Germline values: CDR1 SEHNR, CDR2 FQNEAQ (reference sequence). CDR3 in amino acids: CASSLGSSGGYEQYV. CDR3 in DNA: TGTGCCAGCAGCTTAGGTTCCAGCGGGGGGTACGAGCAGTACGTC.

In this sample, this clonotype turned up a few times. The gene calls are TRBV20-1 and TRBJ1-5; possible D gene TRBD1, 6 bases. Germline values: CDR1 DFQATT, CDR2 SNEGSKA (reference sequence). Trimming pared 7 bases from V and 6 bases from J, leaving 13 bases between. The CDR3 contains 12 residues. The CDR3 sequence: CSVVQGSQPQHF. As DNA, the CDR3 is TGCAGTGTTGTACAGGGAAGTCAGCCCCAGCATTTT.

This chain uses TRBV30 with TRBJ2-1; perhaps TRBD1 as D (5 bases). Deletions cut 7 bases from V and 0 bases from J, with 10 bases between. CDR1 is GTSNPN and CDR2 is SVGIG in the germline V gene (reference sequence). This CDR3 has 13 amino acids. As DNA, the CDR3 is TGTGCCTTTGACAGAGACTCCTACAATGAGCAGTTCTTC. Its protein product is CAFDRDSYNEQFF.

CDR3 protein: CSVAGLAYDEQYF. The DNA of the CDR3 is TGCAGCGTTGCGGGACTAGCGTACGACGAGCAGTACTTC. The chain recombines TRBV29-1 with TRBJ2-7, with 10 bases identical to TRBD2. CDR1 and CDR2 from the germline V gene are SQVTM and ANQGSEA. With 4 bases clipped from V and 5 bases from J, the junction kept 5 bases outside the gene matches. This CDR3 has 13 amino acids.

The chain is built from TRBV12-3 or TRBV12-4 and TRBJ1-3, with D unresolved. Trimming cost V 6 bases and J 0 bases, with 9 bases left between them. This CDR3 contains 14 residues. CDR3: CASSLQSSGNTIYF. As DNA, the CDR3 is TGTGCCAGCAGCCTCCAGAGCTCTGGAAACACCATATATTTT.

This clonotype was seen a handful of times. The chain recombines TRBV7-8 with TRBJ1-1, with D maybe TRBD1 (5 bases). The CDR3 extends over 13 amino acids. In germline, CDR1 is SGHVS, CDR2 FQNEAQ. Deletions cut 5 bases from V and 5 bases from J, with 12 bases between. This chain's CDR3 is CASSPTTETEAFF. The CDR3 DNA follows: TGTGCCAGCAGCCCTACGACAGAAACTGAAGCTTTCTTT. Complete variable domain (other parts from reference TRBV7-8 and TRBJ1-1): GAGVSQSPRYKVAKRGQDVALRCDPISGHVSLFWYQQALGQGPEFLTYFQNEAQLDKSGLPSDRFFAERPEGSVSTLKIQRTQQEDSAVYLCASSPTTETEAFFGQGTRLTVV.

The V and J genes are TRBV6-5 and TRBJ1-2; D unresolved. From germline, CDR1 is MNHEY and CDR2 SVGAGI. Trimming cost V 5 bases and J 4 bases, with 14 bases left between them. The CDR3 has 14 residues. In nucleotides, the CDR3 is TGTGCCAGCAGTACCGCCATAGGCGGCTATGGCTACACCTTC. It codes for CASSTAIGGYGYTF.

This clonotype was detected only a few times. This rearrangement joins TRBV7-9 to TRBJ1-4; D is uncertain. The CDR3 length is 15 residues. CDR1 and CDR2 (germline): SEHNR, FQNEAQ (reference sequence). Trimming stripped 5 bases from V and 10 bases from J, with 20 bases between. CDR3 loop: CASSPLGTSGRKLFF. CDR3 DNA: TGTGCCAGCAGCCCTCTGGGTACGAGCGGCAGAAAACTGTTTTTT.

Ten or more counts support this clonotype. The chain couples TRBV7-9 to TRBJ2-2; D call uncertain. Germline V gene sequence: CDR1 SEHNR, CDR2 FQNEAQ (reference sequence). V gave up 3 bases and J gave up 5 bases, with 7 bases separating them. CDR3 length equals 13 residues. The CDR3 coding sequence is TGTGCCAGCAGCTTGACTTCAACCGGGGAGCTGTTTTTT. This codes for CASSLTSTGELFF.

J is TRBJ1-1 and V is TRBV6-5; D remains unclear. V was cut by 0 bases and J by 7 bases, with 6 bases left in between. The CDR3 extends over 12 amino acids. CDR1 and CDR2 from the germline V gene are MNHEY and SVGAGI. The CDR3 loop is CASSYSGDEAFF. CDR3 nucleotides: TGTGCCAGCAGTTACTCGGGTGATGAAGCTTTCTTT.

The DNA of the CDR3 is TGTGCCAGCGGCCCCCCCAATCAGCCCCAGCATTTT. It yields the protein CASGPPNQPQHF. This chain links TRBV28 with TRBJ1-5; D is ambiguous. The CDR3 has 12 amino acids. Germline V gives CDR1 MDHEN, CDR2 SYDVKM. Between the trimmed V and J ends, which lost 8 bases and 3 bases, there was a span of 8 bases.

This clonotype has just a few counts. The CDR3 DNA sequence: TGTGCCAGCTCACCACCACCCAGCAACACCGGGGAGCTGTTTTTT. Its translation: CASSPPPSNTGELFF. The rearrangement uses TRBV18 and TRBJ2-2; D is uncertain. V was clipped by 0 bases and J by 2 bases, with 7 bases between them. Germline CDR1 is KGHSH and CDR2 is LQKENI. This CDR3 comprises 15 residues.

The table lists this clonotype with many counts. The chain has TRBV10-2 and TRBJ2-7, with D unresolved. This CDR3 has 11 residues. Germline-derived CDR1 and CDR2 are WSHSY and SAAADI. The V end was cut by 3 bases, the J end by 4 bases, with 4 bases between. In DNA, the CDR3 is TGCGCCAGCAGTGACATGTACGAGCAGTACTTC. Translated: CASSDMYEQYF.

This clonotype has only one observation. The germline gene is not matched at one end of the junction; a read error may be the cause. V usage is TRBV20-1 and J usage is TRBJ2-5; D is unresolved. Per germline, CDR1 DFQATT and CDR2 SNEGSKA (reference sequence). The CDR3 has 12 amino acids. CDR3 in amino acids: CCARSLQETQYF. The CDR3 DNA is TGCTGTGCTAGGTCTCTGCAAGAGACCCAGTACTTC.

This clonotype was recorded many times. The rearrangement uses TRBV6-2 or TRBV6-3 and TRBJ1-5; 7 bases agree with TRBD1. Trimming removed 2 bases from V and 7 bases from J; junction bases left unmatched: 8. The CDR3 runs to 15 residues. From germline, CDR1 is MNHEY and CDR2 SVGEGT. CDR3 nucleotides: TGTGCCAGCAGTTACCACGAACGGACAGGACAGCCCCAGCATTTT. It yields the protein CASSYHERTGQPQHF.

This chain connects TRBV6-2 or TRBV6-3 to TRBJ1-2; no clear D. Germline V CDR1 and CDR2: MNHEY, SVGEGT. This CDR3 contains 11 residues. V lost 9 bases and J lost 4, with 9 bases in between. The CDR3 region has the DNA TGTGCCAGTGAGTGGGCCTATGGCTACACCTTC. Its protein is CASEWAYGYTF.